This record covers a single T cell receptor (beta chain). This clonotype was seen more than once but under ten times. Its antigen specificity is not known. No much larger clonotype is one base removed from it; base qualities were not supplied. Libraries were prepared through 5' RACE. Sequenced using an Illumina HiSeq 2000. A universal primer binding site was introduced by template switching, and a unique molecular identifier was present in the final cDNA, enabling accurate counting of TCR cDNA molecules. First-strand cDNA for TCR alpha and beta chains was synthesized from specific primers in the conserved constant-segment region. Each cDNA library was double barcoded, with a SMART-Mk sample barcode plus Illumina barcodes, to control for contamination. TruSeq adapter sequences, together with Illumina sample barcodes, were added in two successive PCR steps. The Illumina HiSeq platform was used with custom primers to sequence TCR alpha and beta cDNA libraries. In the paper's pipeline: Unique molecular identifiers were extracted from raw reads with MiGEC, and CDR3 positions were determined with MiXCR. Recombination models were inferred per individual with the repgenHMM and IGoR tools using an EM algorithm. The tcR package in R was used for shared clonotype analysis, with sharing normalized by the product of cloneset sizes. Out-of-frame nonproductive sequences were analyzed to study raw recombination free of thymic and clonal selection effects. TCRdb reran the public reads through fastp at Q25 and MiXCR, keeping productive beta chains. For every CDR3 protein sequence, its rows merge into one entry that carries the most common genes and DNA. The V and J calls were not made by the authors but by TCRdb's processing. The sample table contains approximately 590,000 distinct CDR3 sequences; only one count was recorded for more than 9% of them. The ten largest clones capture roughly 3% of the sample.

All donors were healthy Caucasians. Three pairs of female monozygotic twins, all aged roughly 18 to 29 years, were included in the twin cohort. Peripheral blood mononuclear cells were used as the source from which RNA for TCR libraries was isolated. This entry is derived from a study of identical twins (dated by TCRdb to about 2016). Broadly, across the study: To test whether fetal clonotypes persist, the study used deep sequencing on TCR alpha and beta repertoires from monozygotic twins, unrelated adults of various ages, and cord blood. To rule out contamination, the twin experiments were replicated at different times with different library preparation protocols. Overall study outcomes, separate from this receptor: Abundant cord blood beta clonotypes had fewer insertions, young adult naive repertoires showed a similar but weaker trend, and memory repertoires showed no such trend. Out-of-frame TCR alpha sharing in monozygotic twins was systematically underestimated by recombination models, whereas sharing between unrelated individuals was in agreement with the recombination models. Invariant T cells such as MAIT and iNKT could partly confound zero-insertion analyses, although diverse VJ usage argued against such confounding for most clonotypes. Compared with coincidental sharing between unrelated individuals, out-of-frame TCR alpha sequences shared between twins had an excess of sequences with low generation probability. Excess twin sharing in beta out-of-frame sequences was weaker because fewer shared sequences lowered the signal-to-noise ratio. Because the same donors could not be followed over many years, the conclusions depended on cross-sectional statistical analysis.

In addition, the sample was reused for a study of yellow fever vaccine responses in identical twins. The other study reports the following: According to the authors, in identical twins the way T cells responded to vaccination appeared partly convergent and partly personalized. In identical twins, the study followed T cell clones that responded to the vaccine with precision.

The sequenced sample was PBMCs. This TCR derives from a woman in her late teens or twenties in good health.

The DNA is as follows: TGCAGTGCGAAGCCTACGAACACCGGGGAGCTGTTTTTT. This encodes CSAKPTNTGELFF. The chain uses TRBV20-1 and TRBJ2-2; no D gene is confidently identified. Counted from cysteine to phenylalanine, this CDR3 has 13 amino acids. Only the CDR3 portion is preserved as DNA: 39 bases, with reading frame beginning at the first base. V lost 6 bases and J lost 0 bases; the stretch between them is 8 bases long. For CDR1 and CDR2, the germline V gene (reference sequence) lists DFQATT and SNEGSKA.